This entry concerns a single T cell receptor beta chain. Its antigen is still unknown. Compared with germline, one end of the junction differs, possibly owing to a read error. The data originate from a study of PD-1 blockade in classical Hodgkin lymphoma. The CDR3 loop spans 13 amino acids. Per the germline V gene, CDR1 is SGHAT and CDR2 is FQDESV (reference sequence). Regarding the study as a whole: Diminished baseline TCR diversity has been reported in newly diagnosed patients relative to healthy donors. Complete responders' baseline diversity resembled that of newly diagnosed patients. CD4+ but not CD8+ TCR diversity rose significantly by C4D1.

Sequencing used immunoSEQ multiplex PCR; TCRdb keeps in-frame clones, though not all of them. The sample holds 24,000 or so clones, 60% to 85% seen once. Every patient had relapsed following autologous stem cell transplantation, and cohorts differed in brentuximab vedotin exposure. This receptor was obtained from a human donor with classical Hodgkin lymphoma. The chain couples TRBV11-1 to TRBJ1-1; no clear D gene. The sample was peripheral blood mononuclear cells (PBMCs), taken before the second cycle of nivolumab. CDR3 nucleotides: TGTGCCAGCAGAGAACTGATGAACACTGAAGCTTTCTTC. Its translation is CASRELMNTEAFF.